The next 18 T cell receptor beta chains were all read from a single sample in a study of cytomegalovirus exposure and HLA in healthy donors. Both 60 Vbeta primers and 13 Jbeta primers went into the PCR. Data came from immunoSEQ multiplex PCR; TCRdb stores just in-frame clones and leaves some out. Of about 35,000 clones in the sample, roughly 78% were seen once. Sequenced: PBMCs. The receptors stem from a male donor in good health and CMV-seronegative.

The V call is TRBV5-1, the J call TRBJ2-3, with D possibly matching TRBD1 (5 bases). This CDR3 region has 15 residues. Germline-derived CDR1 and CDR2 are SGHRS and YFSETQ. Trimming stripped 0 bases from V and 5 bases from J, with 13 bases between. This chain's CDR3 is CASSLVAGLKDTQYF. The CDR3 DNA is TGCGCCAGCAGCTTGGTAGCAGGGCTAAAAGATACGCAGTATTTT.

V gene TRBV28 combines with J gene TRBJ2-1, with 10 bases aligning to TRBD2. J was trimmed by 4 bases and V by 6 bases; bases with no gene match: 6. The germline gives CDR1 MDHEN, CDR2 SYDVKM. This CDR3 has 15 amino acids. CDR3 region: CASSQIAGGYNEQFF. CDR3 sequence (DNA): TGTGCCAGCAGCCAAATAGCGGGAGGATACAATGAGCAGTTCTTC.

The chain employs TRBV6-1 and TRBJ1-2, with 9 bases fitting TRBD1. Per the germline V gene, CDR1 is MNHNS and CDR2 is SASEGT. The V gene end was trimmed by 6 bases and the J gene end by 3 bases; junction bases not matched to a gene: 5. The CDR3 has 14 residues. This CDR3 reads CASSRTGAYYGYTF. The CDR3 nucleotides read TGTGCCAGCAGCCGGACAGGGGCCTACTATGGCTACACCTTC.

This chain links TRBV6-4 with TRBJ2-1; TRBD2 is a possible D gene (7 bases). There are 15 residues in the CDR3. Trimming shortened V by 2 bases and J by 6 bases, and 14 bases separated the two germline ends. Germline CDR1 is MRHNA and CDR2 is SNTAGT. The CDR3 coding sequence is TGTGCCAGCAGTGACAAGGCGGGGGCGGCCAATGAGCAGTTCTTC. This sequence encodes CASSDKAGAANEQFF.

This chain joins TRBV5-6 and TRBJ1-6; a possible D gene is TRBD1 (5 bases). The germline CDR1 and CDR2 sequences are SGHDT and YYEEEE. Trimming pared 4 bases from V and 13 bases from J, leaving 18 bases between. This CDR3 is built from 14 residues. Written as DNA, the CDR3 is TGTGCCAGCAGCGGTGCGACAGACTCTACCCCCCTCCACTTT. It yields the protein CASSGATDSTPLHF.

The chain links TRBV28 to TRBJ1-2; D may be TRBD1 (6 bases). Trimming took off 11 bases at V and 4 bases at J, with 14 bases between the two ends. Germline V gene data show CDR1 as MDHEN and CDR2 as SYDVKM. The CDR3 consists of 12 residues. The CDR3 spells CACSGTLYGYTF. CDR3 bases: TGTGCCTGTTCCGGGACACTCTATGGCTACACCTTC.

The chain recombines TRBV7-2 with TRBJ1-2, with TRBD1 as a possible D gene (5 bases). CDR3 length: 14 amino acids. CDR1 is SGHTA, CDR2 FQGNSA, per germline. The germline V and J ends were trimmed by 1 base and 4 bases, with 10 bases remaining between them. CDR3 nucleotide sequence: TGTGCCAGCAGCTTAGAGACAGTATTCTATGGCTACACCTTC. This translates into CASSLETVFYGYTF.

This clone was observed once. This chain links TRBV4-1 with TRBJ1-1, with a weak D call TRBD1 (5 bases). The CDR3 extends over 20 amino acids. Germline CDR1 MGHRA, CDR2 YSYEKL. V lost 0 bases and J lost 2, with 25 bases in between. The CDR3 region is CASSQDWPQGMKEENTEAFF. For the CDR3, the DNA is TGCGCCAGCAGCCAAGATTGGCCGCAGGGTATGAAGGAAGAAAACACTGAAGCTTTCTTT.

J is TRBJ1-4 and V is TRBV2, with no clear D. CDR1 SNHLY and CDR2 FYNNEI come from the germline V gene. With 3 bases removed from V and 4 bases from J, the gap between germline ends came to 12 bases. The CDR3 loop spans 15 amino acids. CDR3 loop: CASSDPTGGNEKLFF. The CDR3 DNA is TGTGCCAGCAGTGACCCTACTGGAGGTAATGAAAAACTGTTTTTT.

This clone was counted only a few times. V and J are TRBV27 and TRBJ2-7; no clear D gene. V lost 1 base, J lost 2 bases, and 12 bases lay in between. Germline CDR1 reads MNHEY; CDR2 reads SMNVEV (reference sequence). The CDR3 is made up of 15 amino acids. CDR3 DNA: TGTGCCAGCAGTTTATTTGCTCCTATAACCTACGAGCAGTACTTC. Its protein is CASSLFAPITYEQYF.

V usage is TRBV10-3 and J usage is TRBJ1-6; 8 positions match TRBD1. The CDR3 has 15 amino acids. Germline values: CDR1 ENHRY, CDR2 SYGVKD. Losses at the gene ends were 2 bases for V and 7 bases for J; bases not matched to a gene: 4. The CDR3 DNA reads TGTGCCATCAGTGAGGGGACAGGACTCAATTCACCCCTCCACTTT. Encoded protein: CAISEGTGLNSPLHF.

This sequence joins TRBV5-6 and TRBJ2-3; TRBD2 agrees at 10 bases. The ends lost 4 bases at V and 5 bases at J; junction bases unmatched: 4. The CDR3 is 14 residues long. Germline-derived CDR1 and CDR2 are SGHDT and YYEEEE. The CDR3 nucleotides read TGTGCCAGCAGCGATGCTAGCGGGGGAGATACGCAGTATTTT. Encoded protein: CASSDASGGDTQYF.

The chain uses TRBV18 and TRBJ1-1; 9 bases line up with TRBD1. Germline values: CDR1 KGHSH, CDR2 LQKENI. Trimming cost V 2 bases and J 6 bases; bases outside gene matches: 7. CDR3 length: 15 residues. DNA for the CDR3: TGTGCCAGCTCACCAGCCGGGACAGGGTGGGCTGAAGCTTTCTTT. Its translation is CASSPAGTGWAEAFF. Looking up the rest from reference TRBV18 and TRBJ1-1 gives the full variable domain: NAGVMQNPRHLVRRRGQEARLRCSPMKGHSHVYWYRQLPEEGLKFMVYLQKENIIDESGMPKERFSAEFPKEGPSILRIQQVVRGDSAAYFCASSPAGTGWAEAFFGQGTRLTVV.

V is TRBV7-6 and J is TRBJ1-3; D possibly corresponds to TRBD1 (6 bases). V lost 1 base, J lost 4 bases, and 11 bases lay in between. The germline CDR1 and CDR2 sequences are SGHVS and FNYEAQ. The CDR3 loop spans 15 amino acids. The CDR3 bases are TGTGCCAGCAGCTTAGGTGGGACAATCGGAAACACCATATATTTT. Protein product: CASSLGGTIGNTIYF.

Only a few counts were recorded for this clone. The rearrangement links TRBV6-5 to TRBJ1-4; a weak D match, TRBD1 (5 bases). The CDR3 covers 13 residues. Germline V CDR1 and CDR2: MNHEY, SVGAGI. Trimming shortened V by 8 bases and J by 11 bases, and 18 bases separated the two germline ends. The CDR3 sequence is CASGPGGRDKLFF. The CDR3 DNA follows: TGTGCCAGCGGCCCCGGGGGGAGGGATAAACTGTTTTTT.

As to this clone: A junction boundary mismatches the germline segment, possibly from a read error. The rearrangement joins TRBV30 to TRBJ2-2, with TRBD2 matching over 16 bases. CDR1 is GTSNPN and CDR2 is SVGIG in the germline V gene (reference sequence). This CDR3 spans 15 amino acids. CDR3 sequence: CAWLDLGLAGGVLFF. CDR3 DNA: TGTGCCTGGCTGGACCTGGGACTAGCGGGGGGGGTGCTGTTTTTT.

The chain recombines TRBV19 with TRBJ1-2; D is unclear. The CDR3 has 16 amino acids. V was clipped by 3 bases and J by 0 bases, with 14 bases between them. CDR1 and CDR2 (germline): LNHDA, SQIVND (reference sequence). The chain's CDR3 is CASSINLPGSNYGYTF. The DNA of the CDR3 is TGTGCCAGTAGTATCAATCTTCCGGGATCTAACTATGGCTACACCTTC.

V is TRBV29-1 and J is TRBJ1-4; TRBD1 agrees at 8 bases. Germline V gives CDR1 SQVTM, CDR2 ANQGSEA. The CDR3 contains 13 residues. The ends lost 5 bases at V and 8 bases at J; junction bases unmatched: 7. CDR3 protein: CSVSVQGVEKLFF. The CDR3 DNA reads TGCAGCGTTAGCGTACAGGGGGTCGAAAAACTGTTTTTT.